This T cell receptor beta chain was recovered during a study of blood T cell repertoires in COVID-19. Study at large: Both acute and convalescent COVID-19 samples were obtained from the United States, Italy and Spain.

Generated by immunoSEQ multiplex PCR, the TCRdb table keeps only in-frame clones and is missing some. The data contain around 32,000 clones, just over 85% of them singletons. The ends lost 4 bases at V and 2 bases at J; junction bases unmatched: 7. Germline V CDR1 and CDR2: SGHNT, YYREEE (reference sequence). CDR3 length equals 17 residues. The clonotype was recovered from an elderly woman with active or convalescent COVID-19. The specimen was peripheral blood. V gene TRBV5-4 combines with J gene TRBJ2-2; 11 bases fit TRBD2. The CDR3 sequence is CASSPIGTSGNTGELFF. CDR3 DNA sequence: TGTGCCAGCAGCCCAATTGGGACTAGCGGAAACACCGGGGAGCTGTTTTTT.